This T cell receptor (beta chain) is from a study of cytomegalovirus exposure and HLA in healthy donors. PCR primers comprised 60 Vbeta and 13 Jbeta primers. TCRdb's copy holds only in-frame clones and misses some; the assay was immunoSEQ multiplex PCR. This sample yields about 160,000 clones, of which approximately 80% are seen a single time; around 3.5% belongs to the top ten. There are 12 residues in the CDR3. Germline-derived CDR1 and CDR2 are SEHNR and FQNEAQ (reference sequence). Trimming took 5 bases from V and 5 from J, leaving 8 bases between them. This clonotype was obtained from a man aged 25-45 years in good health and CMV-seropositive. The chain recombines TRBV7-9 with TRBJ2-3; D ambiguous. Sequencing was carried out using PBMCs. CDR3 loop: CASSLLRDTQYF. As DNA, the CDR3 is TGTGCCAGCAGCCTCTTGAGAGATACGCAGTATTTT.